The clone carrying this TCR beta chain is categorized as medium-sized. This sample is part of a study of metastatic and nonmetastatic thyroid tumors. Looking at the study overall: Both malignant and benign thyroid patients supplied peripheral blood and tumor or nodule tissue samples, across which the repertoires of these patients were then compared.

TCRdb reprocessed the PCR reads via MiXCR. Among about 26,000 clones, around 25% were seen once, and the ten largest hold approximately 6%. Every patient underwent thyroid surgery untreated. This clonotype was sampled from a female donor with papillary thyroid cancer or a benign thyroid nodule (not recorded which). Some clones in this sample may be carry-over from other donors' samples. The sample consisted of blood.

The CDR3: CASSYNPGRGYTF. The CDR3 DNA follows: TGTGCCAGCAGTTACAATCCCGGGAGGGGCTACACCTTC. The chain is built from TRBV6-5 and TRBJ1-2; D is unclear. In germline, CDR1 is MNHEY, CDR2 SVGAGI. The CDR3 spans 13 residues. Trimming cost V 2 bases and J 8 bases, with 12 bases left between them.